This TCR beta chain was sequenced for a study of T cell responses to AZD1222 COVID-19 vaccine (dated by TCRdb to 2020 to 2023). In the study overall: Because spike-specific TCR depth and breadth did not differ between the two schedules, AZD1222 recipients who got a second dose at roughly 4 weeks were pooled with those who got a second dose at roughly 12 weeks. Trial participants were enrolled into age subgroups of 18-55, 56-69 and 70-plus years, which contained 148, 28 and 57 TCR-sequenced participants, respectively. A total of under 250 trial participants underwent TCR sequencing, of whom 200 to 220 had received two doses of AZD1222 and approximately 26 had received two doses of the MenACWY control vaccine. The full study reports these points: Conclusions about previously exposed vaccinees were limited because only a handful of AZD1222 recipients were SARS-CoV-2 seropositive at baseline. CD4 TCRs associated with the vaccine covered the entire spike protein, and the dominant responses were in regions 160-218 and 743-854. Reportedly, close to half of the unique spike-specific TCRs recognized epitopes lying outside the regions that are mutated in the B.1.351 and B.1.1.7 variants. In the small 56-69-year group, the increase in depth fell short of significance, most likely because of low power. After two AZD1222 doses, both the breadth and the depth of spike-specific TCRs were significantly higher than at day 0 and than in MenACWY recipients. Participants were mostly white British, with more females than males. The authors suggested clonal diversity may have been underestimated. Because no day 14 peak-response samples were available, the repertoires could be characterized only after the peak T cell response.

According to the study, the label for this sample's time point signals: baseline before first vaccination. The vaccinee samples were drawn from two UK trials, COV001 and COV002, one of which was a single-blind randomized controlled phase 2/3 trial testing AZD1222 (ChAdOx1 nCoV-19) in healthy adults. For TCRbeta chain sequencing, PBMC samples were collected from trial participants at day 0 and at day 28 after the second dose. This clone appeared once. Its antigen is currently not known. No clone much larger than this one lies a single base away; base qualities are absent. The CDR3 regions of human TCRbeta chains were analyzed by immunosequencing. The published analysis was carried out like this. Repertoire TCRs were checked for matches against a reference library of SARS-CoV-2-specific TCRs that had been generated using the MIRA antigen-specificity platform. Breadth was defined as the fraction of unique TCRs that were SARS-CoV-2-associated, and depth was defined as the fraction of total T cells that were SARS-CoV-2-associated. Using the MIRA data, every spike-specific TCR was mapped to the spike region that the TCR reacted to and assigned to either a CD4 or a CD8 class. Log10-transformed breadth and depth values were compared by one-way ANOVA with Sidak's multiple comparisons tests. The source is immuneACCESS, and TCRdb retained only in-frame sequences with V and J called. Part of the clones is not carried over; for the studies checked, unresolved V genes explain less than half of this, and the remainder is unexplained. The D gene and trimming were derived from the DNA, and the V and J assignments and clone size from that table. Counted in this sample were about 76,000 clones; 88% of them appeared once. The ten largest make up approximately 11% of the sample.

From a lookup of the germline V gene, CDR1 and CDR2 are SGDLS and YYNGEE. The CDR3 goes from the cysteine to the phenylalanine over 12 residues. Only the CDR3 part of the read is kept: 36 bases, read in frame from the first base. V lost 3 bases and J lost 6 bases; the stretch between them is 7 bases long. This chain is built from TRBV9 and TRBJ1-5; the D gene is not confidently resolved. The material was peripheral blood, obtained on day 0 of AZD1222 vaccination. This clonotype was sampled from an adult in good health. The CDR3 reads as follows: CASSARGQPQHF. At the DNA level, the sequence is TGTGCCAGCAGCGCCCGGGGTCAGCCCCAGCATTTT.